This TCR beta chain was sequenced in a study of control samples from healthy donors and cancer patients. The repertoire was sequenced with immunoSEQ multiplex PCR; TCRdb's copy has only in-frame clones and lacks some. The sample records 100,000 to 150,000 clones, 75% to 95% being singletons. CDR3 length: 14 amino acids. Unmatched junction bases numbered 9, after V lost 4 bases and J lost 10 bases. Germline V CDR1 and CDR2: SGHRS, YFSETQ. Source material: blood. The V call is TRBV5-1, the J call TRBJ2-7; 12 bases are a match to TRBD2. The clonotype comes from a man younger than 35 in good health. The CDR3 is CASSPGLAGPQQYF. The CDR3 region has the DNA TGCGCCAGCAGCCCTGGACTAGCGGGGCCACAACAGTACTTC.